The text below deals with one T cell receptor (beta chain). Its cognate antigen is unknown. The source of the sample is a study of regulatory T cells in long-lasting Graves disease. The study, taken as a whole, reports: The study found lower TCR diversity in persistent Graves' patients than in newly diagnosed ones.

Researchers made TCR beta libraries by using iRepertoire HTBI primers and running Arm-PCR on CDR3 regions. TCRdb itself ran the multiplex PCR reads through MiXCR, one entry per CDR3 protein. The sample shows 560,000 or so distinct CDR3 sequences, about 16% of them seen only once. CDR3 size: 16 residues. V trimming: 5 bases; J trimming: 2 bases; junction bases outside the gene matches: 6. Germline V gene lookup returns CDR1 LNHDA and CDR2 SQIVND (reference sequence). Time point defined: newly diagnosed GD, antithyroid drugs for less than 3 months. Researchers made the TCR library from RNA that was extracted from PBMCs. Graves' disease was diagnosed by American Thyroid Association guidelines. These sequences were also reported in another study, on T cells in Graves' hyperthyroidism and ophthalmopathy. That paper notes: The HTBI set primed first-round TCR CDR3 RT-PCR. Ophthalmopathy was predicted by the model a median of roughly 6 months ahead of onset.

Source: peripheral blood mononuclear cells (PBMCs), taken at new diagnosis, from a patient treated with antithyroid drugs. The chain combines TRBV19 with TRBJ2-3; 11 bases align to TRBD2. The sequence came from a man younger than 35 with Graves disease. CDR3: CASSPRTSGFTDTQYF. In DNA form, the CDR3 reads TGTGCCAGTAGTCCCCGGACTAGCGGGTTCACAGATACGCAGTATTTT.